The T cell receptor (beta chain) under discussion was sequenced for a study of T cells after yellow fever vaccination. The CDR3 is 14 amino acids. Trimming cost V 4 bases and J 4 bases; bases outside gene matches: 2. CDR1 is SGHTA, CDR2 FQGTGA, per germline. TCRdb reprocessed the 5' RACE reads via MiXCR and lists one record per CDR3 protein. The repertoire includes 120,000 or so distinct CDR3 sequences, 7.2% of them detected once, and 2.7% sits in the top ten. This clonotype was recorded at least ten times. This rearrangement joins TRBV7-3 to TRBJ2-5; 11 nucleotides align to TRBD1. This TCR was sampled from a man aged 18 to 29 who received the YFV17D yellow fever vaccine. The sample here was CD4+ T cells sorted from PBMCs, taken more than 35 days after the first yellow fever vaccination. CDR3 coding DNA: TGTGCCAGCAGCTCCGGACAGGGGGCAGAGACCCAGTACTTC. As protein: CASSSGQGAETQYF.